The 29 T cell receptor beta chains in this list originate from one sample, sequenced in a study of blood T cells in healthy people across ages. With a J-beta primer mix and a sample-barcoded 5' primer, a second PCR ran about 7 to 12 cycles. TCRdb ran MiXCR on the 5' RACE reads and lists one entry per CDR3 protein. The sample records 550,000 to 750,000 distinct CDR3 sequences, approximately 21% being singletons. The specimen was blood. Receptors were obtained from a man aged 65 to 79 in good health.

This clonotype was seen a single time. The chain combines TRBV7-2 with TRBJ2-5; D not resolved. The J call may not be correct, given that the DNA end is closer to TRBJ2-1. The CDR3 spans 14 residues. The germline V gene encodes CDR1 SGHTA and CDR2 FQGNSA. The CDR3 nucleotides read TGTGCCAGCAGCTTGGGCCTAGTCGCCAATGAGCAGTTCTTC. It translates to CASSLGLVANEQFF.

This chain joins TRBV11-2 and TRBJ2-1, with 7 bases matching TRBD2. Germline V gives CDR1 SGHAT, CDR2 FQNNGV. The V segment lost 1 base and the J segment 7 bases; nucleotides outside the gene matches: 13. The CDR3 has 17 residues. CDR3 in amino acids: CASSLGGGSIESNEQFF. CDR3 coding DNA: TGTGCCAGCAGCTTAGGGGGCGGGAGCATCGAATCGAATGAGCAGTTCTTC.

The CDR3 DNA is TGTGCCAGCAGCTTGGACAGGGCCCAGGGGGGCTACACCTTC. Its translation: CASSLDRAQGGYTF. This sequence joins TRBV7-9 and TRBJ1-2; the match to TRBD1 covers 8 bases. Germline CDR1 SEHNR, CDR2 FQNEAQ (reference sequence). Losses at the gene ends were 3 bases for V and 8 bases for J; bases not matched to a gene: 8. The CDR3 consists of 14 residues.

This sequence joins TRBV27 and TRBJ2-3; D is possibly TRBD1 (6 bases). The CDR3 has 12 residues. The V and J ends lost 8 bases and 2 bases respectively, with 8 bases between them. Germline CDR1 is MNHEY and CDR2 is SMNVEV (reference sequence). The chain's CDR3 is CASWDTTDTQYF. CDR3 sequence (DNA): TGTGCCAGCTGGGACACCACAGATACGCAGTATTTT.

The chain joins TRBV4-2 to TRBJ1-2; D is ambiguous. CDR3 length: 15 amino acids. CDR1 is LGHNA, CDR2 YNFKEQ, per germline. V lost 4 bases and J 5 bases, leaving 17 bases between the germline ends. The CDR3 loop is CASSPHPQEIYGYTF. In DNA form, the CDR3 reads TGTGCCAGCAGCCCCCATCCCCAAGAGATTTATGGCTACACCTTC.

This chain links TRBV20-1 with TRBJ2-7; no reliable D call. V lost 0 bases and J 0 bases, leaving 12 bases between the germline ends. Germline V gene data show CDR1 as DFQATT and CDR2 as SNEGSKA (reference sequence). This CDR3 is 15 amino acids long. Written as DNA, the CDR3 is TGCAGTGCTAGAGATCCGTACGCATCCTCCTACGAGCAGTACTTC. Protein product: CSARDPYASSYEQYF.

This clonotype has only a few counts. This chain joins TRBV20-1 and TRBJ2-1, with 9 bases that match TRBD2. The V segment lost 3 bases and the J segment 4 bases; nucleotides outside the gene matches: 1. This CDR3 contains 13 residues. Germline lookup yields CDR1 DFQATT and CDR2 SNEGSKA (reference sequence). CDR3 sequence: CSASTSGYNEQFF. The CDR3 bases are TGCAGTGCTAGTACTAGCGGGTACAATGAGCAGTTCTTC.

This clonotype appeared many times. This chain links TRBV7-2 with TRBJ2-4, with TRBD2 matching 16 bases. The CDR3 extends over 16 amino acids. Per germline, CDR1 SGHTA and CDR2 FQGNSA. Trimming cost V 5 bases and J 11 bases; bases outside gene matches: 9. CDR3 residues: CASSPPGTSGRVLQYF. The CDR3 DNA reads as TGTGCCAGCAGCCCACCTGGGACTAGCGGGAGGGTTCTTCAGTACTTC.

This chain connects TRBV20-1 to TRBJ2-7; D gene uncertain. The ends were cut back, 4 bases at V and 3 bases at J, with 10 bases in the middle. CDR3 length equals 12 residues. From germline, CDR1 is DFQATT and CDR2 SNEGSKA (reference sequence). The CDR3 nucleotides are TGCAGTGCTACCCTCGGGCTCTACGAGCAGTACTTC. Protein sequence: CSATLGLYEQYF.

In its sample, this clonotype was seen a few times. A junction boundary mismatches the germline segment, possibly from a read error. The chain links TRBV18 to TRBJ2-5, with D uncertain. The CDR3 consists of 10 residues. Germline V CDR1 and CDR2: KGHSH, LQKENI. In DNA, the CDR3 is TGTGCCAGCTCGGCAGGAGAGGAGTTCTTC. Protein sequence: CASSAGEEFF.

This clonotype was counted between two and nine times. Compared with germline, one end of the junction differs, possibly owing to a read error. CDR3 sequence reads: CSVVPSGRSCNEQFF. CDR3 DNA sequence: TGCAGCGTTGTCCCCAGCGGGAGATCCTGCAATGAGCAGTTCTTC. This chain joins TRBV29-1 and TRBJ2-1; 8 nucleotides agree with TRBD2. The length of the CDR3 is 15 residues. The germline V gene has CDR1 SQVTM and CDR2 ANQGSEA.

This clonotype showed up many times. The junction departs from the called germline gene at one end, perhaps through a read error. The chain joins TRBV29-1 to TRBJ2-5, with no clear D. The CDR3 covers 10 residues. Per germline, CDR1 SQVTM and CDR2 ANQGSEA. This CDR3 reads CSVEERTQYF. Here the CDR3 DNA reads TGCAGCGTGGAAGAACGGACCCAGTACTTC.

This clonotype was counted only a few times. V gene TRBV6-6 combines with J gene TRBJ2-3, with TRBD2 matching over 8 bases. This CDR3 is built from 15 residues. Germline CDR1 reads MNHNY; CDR2 reads SVGAGI (reference sequence). The V and J ends lost 7 bases and 4 bases, in that order; junction bases with no gene match: 10. The CDR3 sequence is CASIPQAGVPDTQYF. The CDR3, as DNA: TGTGCCAGCATCCCTCAAGCGGGAGTCCCAGATACGCAGTATTTT.

This clonotype was picked up a small number of times. The chain links TRBV5-1 to TRBJ2-5; D is ambiguous. The assigned J gene may be wrong: the sequence end matches TRBJ2-7 better. The CDR3 spans 15 residues. Germline CDR1 reads SGHRS; CDR2 reads YFSETQ. The CDR3 region is CASRKISTASYEQYF. In nucleotides, the CDR3 is TGCGCCAGTAGAAAGATTAGTACAGCCTCCTACGAGCAGTACTTC.

This clonotype was seen ten or more times. The chain couples TRBV11-2 to TRBJ2-1; D is possibly TRBD2 (5 bases). V lost 1 base and J 6 bases, leaving 13 bases between the germline ends. The length of the CDR3 is 15 residues. Germline CDR1 and CDR2: SGHAT and FQNNGV. The DNA for the CDR3 is TGTGCCAGCAGCTTAGGGGGAGTCCGCGGCAATGAGCAGTTCTTC. Residues: CASSLGGVRGNEQFF. Using reference TRBV11-2 and TRBJ2-1 for the parts outside the CDR3, the full variable domain is EAGVAQSPRYKIIEKRQSVAFWCNPISGHATLYWYQQILGQGPKLLIQFQNNGVVDDSQLPKDRFSAERLKGVDSTLKIQPAKLEDSAVYLCASSLGGVRGNEQFFGPGTRLTVL.

The V call is TRBV7-9, the J call TRBJ1-2; D unclear. The CDR3 has 12 residues. Germline values: CDR1 SEHNR, CDR2 FQNEAQ (reference sequence). The ends were cut back, 2 bases at V and 4 bases at J, with 5 bases in the middle. The CDR3 sequence: CASSLLPYGYTF. The DNA for the CDR3 is TGTGCCAGCAGCTTACTGCCCTATGGCTACACCTTC.

This clonotype has a count of ten or more. V usage is TRBV2 and J usage is TRBJ2-5, with 11 bases fitting TRBD2. With the DNA end fitting TRBJ2-1 better, the J assignment may be wrong. This CDR3 contains 15 residues. Per the germline V gene, CDR1 is SNHLY and CDR2 is FYNNEI. This CDR3 reads CASRATSGSPSGQFF. DNA for the CDR3: TGTGCCAGCAGGGCTACTAGCGGGAGCCCCTCCGGGCAGTTCTTC.

This clonotype was observed a few times. This chain connects TRBV7-2 to TRBJ2-5, with 10 bases identical to TRBD2. V gave up 0 bases and J gave up 2 bases; unmatched junction bases: 3. Per the germline V gene, CDR1 is SGHTA and CDR2 is FQGNSA. This CDR3 is built from 16 residues. The CDR3 DNA reads as TGTGCCAGCAGCTTAGCACAACTAGCGGGGCAAGAGACCCAGTACTTC. This encodes CASSLAQLAGQETQYF.

In this sample, this clonotype turned up a few times. V is TRBV28 and J is TRBJ2-7; D may be TRBD1 (6 bases). V was shortened by 4 bases and J by 6 bases, with 22 bases between the two germline ends. The CDR3 runs 16 residues. In germline, CDR1 is MDHEN, CDR2 SYDVKM. This chain's CDR3 is CASSSVRDTSSIEQYF. The CDR3 region has the DNA TGTGCCAGCAGTTCCGTACGGGACACCTCCTCCATCGAGCAGTACTTC.

This clonotype was found once. V and J are TRBV5-1 and TRBJ2-3; D call uncertain. V lost 1 base to trimming and J lost 4 bases, with 13 bases between them. In germline, CDR1 is SGHRS, CDR2 YFSETQ. CDR3 length: 15 amino acids. CDR3 loop: CASSLSGSGADTQYF. The CDR3 DNA sequence: TGCGCCAGCAGCTTGAGTGGCAGTGGGGCAGATACGCAGTATTTT. The complete variable domain, with remaining parts taken from reference TRBV5-1 and TRBJ2-3, reads KAGVTQTPRYLIKTRGQQVTLSCSPISGHRSVSWYQQTPGQGLQFLFEYFSETQRNKGNFPGRFSGRQFSNSRSEMNVSTLELGDSALYLCASSLSGSGADTQYFGPGTRLTVL.

This clonotype has more than one count but fewer than ten. The chain carries TRBV12-3 or TRBV12-4 and TRBJ1-4, with D unclear. There are 15 residues in the CDR3. V dropped 1 base and J dropped 4 bases, with 10 bases sitting between them. CDR3 DNA sequence: TGTGCCAGCAGTTTAGGCTGGGAGATTAATGAAAAACTGTTTTTT. This codes for CASSLGWEINEKLFF.

This clonotype has at least ten counts. The rearrangement links TRBV28 to TRBJ2-5; D possibly corresponds to TRBD1 (5 bases). V was clipped by 3 bases and J by 5 bases, with 10 bases between them. CDR1 is MDHEN, CDR2 SYDVKM, per germline. CDR3 length: 13 amino acids. CDR3 in DNA: TGTGCCAGCAGTTTGACAGATATGGAGACCCAGTACTTC. It translates to CASSLTDMETQYF.

This clonotype has only a few counts. The CDR3 carries no conserved terminal phenylalanine or tryptophan, so it likely arises from a read error. This chain uses TRBV5-1 with TRBJ1-1, with D perhaps matching TRBD1 (5 bases). The CDR3 extends over 14 amino acids. The germline CDR1 and CDR2 sequences are SGHRS and YFSETQ. The V and J ends lost 0 bases and 4 bases respectively, with 10 bases between them. The CDR3 DNA follows: TGCGCCAGCAGCTTGGAGGGGATAGGCACTGAAGCTTTCCTT. Translating it yields CASSLEGIGTEAFL.

This clonotype was detected only a few times. The CDR3 nucleotides read TGCGCCAGCAGCTTGCCTCAGCCTAATTCACCCCTCCACTTT. The encoded protein is CASSLPQPNSPLHF. This chain uses TRBV5-1 with TRBJ1-6; no clear D. V shed 1 base and J shed 6 bases, with 8 bases lying between them. Germline CDR1 and CDR2: SGHRS and YFSETQ. The CDR3 sequence is 14 residues long.

The table lists this clonotype with many counts. This rearrangement joins TRBV11-2 to TRBJ2-3; 12 positions agree with TRBD2. Trimming took 4 bases from V and 4 from J; bases not matched to a gene: 6. The CDR3 covers 16 residues. Germline lookup yields CDR1 SGHAT and CDR2 FQNNGV. CDR3 bases: TGTGCCAGCAGCTCCCGGACTAGCGGGAACGCAGATACGCAGTATTTT. This sequence encodes CASSSRTSGNADTQYF.

The chain combines TRBV7-9 with TRBJ2-1; D is perhaps TRBD1 (6 bases). The ends were cut back, 5 bases at V and 0 bases at J, with 14 bases in the middle. Germline loops: CDR1 SEHNR, CDR2 FQNEAQ (reference sequence). The length of the CDR3 is 16 residues. CDR3 amino acids: CASSPDRSSSYNEQFF. In DNA form, the CDR3 reads TGTGCCAGCAGCCCGGACAGATCAAGCTCCTACAATGAGCAGTTCTTC.

This clonotype was seen a handful of times. The chain combines TRBV25-1 with TRBJ2-3; D gene unclear. V dropped 3 bases and J dropped 4 bases, with 11 bases sitting between them. The germline V gene encodes CDR1 MGHDK and CDR2 SYGVNS. The CDR3 loop spans 14 amino acids. This CDR3 is CASSERKDSDTQYF. The CDR3 coding sequence is TGTGCCAGCAGTGAGCGGAAGGATTCAGATACGCAGTATTTT.

There are a few counts of this clonotype. The chain links TRBV24-1 to TRBJ2-3; D gene uncertain. Looked up from germline, CDR1 is KGHDR and CDR2 is SFDVKD. The CDR3 loop spans 13 amino acids. The V gene lost 7 bases and the J gene lost 4 bases, with 11 bases spanning the gap. CDR3 bases: TGTGCCACCAGGGGCTCGGTTGCAGATACGCAGTATTTT. It yields the protein CATRGSVADTQYF.

The J gene is TRBJ2-5, the V gene TRBV30; no clear D gene. TRBJ2-7 matches the DNA end more closely, so the J call is doubtful. The CDR3 consists of 13 residues. Germline V gene sequence: CDR1 GTSNPN, CDR2 SVGIG (reference sequence). DNA for the CDR3: TGTGCCTGGAGTGTAAGGACGGCCTACGAGCAGTACTTC. Encoded protein: CAWSVRTAYEQYF.